A single sample is the source of the 32 T cell receptor beta chains below, sequenced in a study of response to subunit inactivated influenza vaccine. TCRdb reprocessed the RT-PCR reads with MiXCR, giving one entry per CDR3 protein. Of hundreds of thousands of distinct CDR3 sequences listed, about a sixth are singletons. Sequencing was performed on PBMCs from blood, taken roughly 12 days after vaccination. The receptors here all came from a man aged 50 or older who received an inactivated influenza vaccine.

This chain joins TRBV4-3 and TRBJ2-4; perhaps D is TRBD1 or TRBD2 (6 bases each). Trimming stripped 0 bases from V and 2 bases from J, with 14 bases between. Germline V gene sequence: CDR1 LGHNA, CDR2 YSLEER. The CDR3 spans 17 residues. As DNA, the CDR3 is TGCGCCAGCAGCCAAGACGCCGGGGGCGATTCCAAAAACATTCAGTACTTC. Residues: CASSQDAGGDSKNIQYF.

This clonotype was counted between two and nine times. The genes are TRBV6-1 and TRBJ1-6; a weak D match, TRBD1 (5 bases). The CDR3 is 14 residues long. Germline V CDR1 and CDR2: MNHNS, SASEGT. V was shortened by 7 bases and J by 0 bases, with 7 bases between the two germline ends. The CDR3 protein is CASTGRSYNSPLHF. As DNA, the CDR3 is TGTGCCAGCACGGGGCGCTCCTATAATTCACCCCTCCACTTT.

The rearrangement links TRBV4-3 to TRBJ2-2; D unclear. V was cut by 1 base and J by 5 bases, with 11 bases left in between. The CDR3 contains 15 residues. Germline CDR1 reads LGHNA; CDR2 reads YSLEER. CDR3 DNA: TGCGCCAGCAGCCAAGGCAGTGCGGTTACCGGGGAGCTGTTTTTT. Protein: CASSQGSAVTGELFF.

A few counts support this clonotype. J is TRBJ2-2 and V is TRBV4-1; D tentatively fits TRBD1 or TRBD2 (5 bases each). CDR3 length: 17 residues. Germline V gives CDR1 MGHRA, CDR2 YSYEKL. V dropped 0 bases and J dropped 2 bases, with 13 bases sitting between them. CDR3 sequence (DNA): TGCGCCAGCAGCCAAGATTTCGGGACGGATAACACCGGGGAGCTGTTTTTT. Its translation: CASSQDFGTDNTGELFF.

The gene calls are TRBV5-1 and TRBJ2-3; 7 nucleotides agree with TRBD1. J gave up 1 base and V 0 bases, and 2 bases lay outside the gene matches. CDR1 SGHRS and CDR2 YFSETQ come from the germline V gene. The CDR3 consists of 15 residues. CDR3 sequence reads: CASSLDDRGTDTQYF. The CDR3 coding sequence is TGCGCCAGCAGCTTGGACGACAGGGGCACAGATACGCAGTATTTT.

This clonotype came up a few times. This chain joins TRBV6-1 and TRBJ2-3; D unresolved. There are 15 residues in the CDR3. Germline lookup yields CDR1 MNHNS and CDR2 SASEGT. Deletions cut 6 bases from V and 0 bases from J, with 13 bases between. The CDR3 DNA sequence: TGTGCCAGCAGCCCGAGAGAGATTAGCACAGATACGCAGTATTTT. Amino acid sequence: CASSPREISTDTQYF.

In its sample, this clonotype was seen a few times. The chain joins TRBV29-1 to TRBJ1-2; the D is unclear. The CDR3 runs to 13 residues. The germline gives CDR1 SQVTM, CDR2 ANQGSEA. The ends were cut back, 3 bases at V and 3 bases at J, with 11 bases in the middle. CDR3: CSVDGGSHYGYTF. The CDR3, as DNA: TGCAGCGTTGATGGCGGAAGCCACTATGGCTACACCTTC.

This chain uses TRBV5-1 with TRBJ2-2; D is perhaps TRBD1 or TRBD2 (5 bases each). V was clipped by 2 bases and J by 0 bases, with 11 bases between them. Per the germline V gene, CDR1 is SGHRS and CDR2 is YFSETQ. The CDR3 runs 16 residues. The CDR3 DNA is TGCGCCAGCAGCTTACCGGGGCCCGCGAACACCGGGGAGCTGTTTTTT. Translation gives CASSLPGPANTGELFF. Variable domain in full (rest from reference TRBV5-1 and TRBJ2-2): KAGVTQTPRYLIKTRGQQVTLSCSPISGHRSVSWYQQTPGQGLQFLFEYFSETQRNKGNFPGRFSGRQFSNSRSEMNVSTLELGDSALYLCASSLPGPANTGELFFGEGSRLTVL.

This clonotype has more than one count but fewer than ten. The V call is TRBV4-1, the J call TRBJ2-7; D remains ambiguous. Germline V gives CDR1 MGHRA, CDR2 YSYEKL. V was cut by 1 base and J by 0 bases, with 7 bases left in between. This CDR3 has 14 residues. CDR3 sequence reads: CASSQVGGSYEQYF. In DNA, the CDR3 is TGCGCCAGCAGCCAAGTTGGCGGCTCCTACGAGCAGTACTTC.

This rearrangement joins TRBV20-1 to TRBJ2-7; D is undetermined. V dropped 0 bases and J dropped 3 bases, with 9 bases sitting between them. Germline CDR1 reads DFQATT; CDR2 reads SNEGSKA (reference sequence). The CDR3 runs to 13 residues. The CDR3: CSARDLGFYEQYF. CDR3 DNA sequence: TGCAGTGCTAGAGATCTTGGGTTCTACGAGCAGTACTTC.

This clonotype was found many times. The rearrangement links TRBV4-1 to TRBJ2-7, with 8 bases that match TRBD1. CDR3 length: 14 amino acids. Germline loops: CDR1 MGHRA, CDR2 YSYEKL. Losses at the gene ends were 4 bases for V and 3 bases for J; bases not matched to a gene: 5. The CDR3 sequence: CASSPAGTGYEQYF. Here the CDR3 DNA reads TGCGCCAGCAGCCCAGCCGGGACAGGCTACGAGCAGTACTTC.

This clonotype has a handful of counts. The CDR3 nucleotides read TGTGCCAGCAGTTACTCGATACGCGACTCTTCCTACGAGCAGTACTTC. The encoded protein is CASSYSIRDSSYEQYF. The rearrangement links TRBV6-2 or TRBV6-3 to TRBJ2-7; D gene uncertain. Trimming left V 0 bases short and J 1 base short, with 13 bases between. CDR1 and CDR2 from the germline V gene are MNHEY and SVGEGT. The CDR3 contains 16 residues.

In this sample, this clonotype turned up a few times. This sequence joins TRBV5-1 and TRBJ2-2; possible D gene TRBD1, 6 bases. The V gene lost 0 bases and the J gene lost 1 base, with 16 bases spanning the gap. Germline CDR1 is SGHRS and CDR2 is YFSETQ. This CDR3 comprises 18 residues. CDR3: CASSLVMVDRRNTGELFF. The CDR3 coding sequence is TGCGCCAGCAGCTTGGTAATGGTTGACAGGCGGAACACCGGGGAGCTGTTTTTT.

CDR3 loop: CASNTPTRVGNTDTQYF. In DNA, the CDR3 is TGTGCCAGCAACACCCCAACCCGCGTGGGAAACACAGATACGCAGTATTTT. The V gene is TRBV28, the J gene TRBJ2-3; D is uncertain. Germline assignment: CDR1 MDHEN and CDR2 SYDVKM. The CDR3 length is 17 residues. The V end was cut by 7 bases, the J end by 2 bases, with 22 bases between.

There are a few counts of this clonotype. The CDR3 DNA follows: TGCAGCGTTATCGGACAGGGGGCGCGATCGGAGACCCAGTACTTC. Translated, it gives CSVIGQGARSETQYF. The gene calls are TRBV29-1 and TRBJ2-5, with 11 nucleotides matching TRBD1. The V gene's germline CDR1 is SQVTM and CDR2 ANQGSEA. CDR3 length: 15 residues. V gave up 5 bases and J gave up 5 bases; unmatched junction bases: 10.

Ten or more counts support this clonotype. The V gene is TRBV5-1, the J gene TRBJ2-7, with 9 bases that match TRBD1. Per germline, CDR1 SGHRS and CDR2 YFSETQ. This CDR3 is 15 amino acids long. The junction had 6 bases not matched to a gene; V was cut back by 0 bases and J by 5 bases. The CDR3 DNA reads TGCGCCAGCAGCTTGGTTGGGACAGGGAAGGACGAGCAGTACTTC. Its protein product is CASSLVGTGKDEQYF.

V usage is TRBV7-2 and J usage is TRBJ2-1; 7 bases match TRBD2. CDR3 length: 16 amino acids. The germline V gene has CDR1 SGHTA and CDR2 FQGNSA. V dropped 1 base and J dropped 8; count of bases not matched to a gene: 11. This CDR3 is CASSLVRRELSHEQFF. For the CDR3, the DNA is TGTGCCAGCAGCTTAGTCCGGCGGGAGTTATCCCATGAGCAGTTCTTC.

The chain is built from TRBV20-1 and TRBJ1-6; D uncertain. Germline CDR1 DFQATT, CDR2 SNEGSKA (reference sequence). There are 15 residues in the CDR3. V dropped 0 bases and J dropped 8 bases, with 14 bases sitting between them. In nucleotides, the CDR3 is TGCAGTGCTAGAGATCGGCGGGGATCAGATTCACCCCTCCACTTT. It encodes CSARDRRGSDSPLHF.

This clonotype was found a few times. The genes are TRBV3-1 and TRBJ2-1, with 9 positions matching TRBD2. Germline lookup yields CDR1 LGHDT and CDR2 YNNKEL (reference sequence). The J segment lost 5 bases and the V segment lost 5 bases, leaving 7 bases of the junction unmatched. The CDR3 spans 15 residues. Here the CDR3 DNA reads TGTGCCAGCAGCTATCTAGCGGGAAACGACAATGAGCAGTTCTTC. This translates into CASSYLAGNDNEQFF.

The chain employs TRBV5-5 and TRBJ2-1, with 8 bases that match TRBD2. The CDR3 has 14 residues. CDR1 and CDR2 (germline): SGHKS, YYEKEE (reference sequence). V was pared by 1 base and J by 8 bases, with 5 bases of the junction left unmatched. CDR3 residues: CASSLISGADEQFF. The CDR3 DNA follows: TGTGCCAGCAGCTTGATTAGCGGGGCAGATGAGCAGTTCTTC.

The chain has TRBV19 and TRBJ2-1; unclear D gene. There are 13 residues in the CDR3. The V gene lost 3 bases and the J gene lost 8 bases, with 11 bases spanning the gap. Germline V gene data show CDR1 as LNHDA and CDR2 as SQIVND (reference sequence). CDR3 nucleotides: TGTGCCAGTAGTATCCCAAATGTTCATGAGCAGTTCTTC. This sequence encodes CASSIPNVHEQFF.

The sample holds many counts of this clonotype. The chain links TRBV11-2 to TRBJ2-1; 9 nucleotides align to TRBD1. The germline V gene encodes CDR1 SGHAT and CDR2 FQNNGV. J lost 2 bases, V lost 4 bases, and 6 bases had no gene match. The CDR3 totals 16 residues. CDR3 region: CASSSRTGVAYNEQFF. The CDR3, as DNA: TGTGCCAGCAGCTCTCGGACAGGGGTCGCCTACAATGAGCAGTTCTTC.

In its sample, this clonotype was seen many times. V and J are TRBV7-2 and TRBJ2-3; D might be TRBD1 or TRBD2, each matching 5 bases. There are 13 residues in the CDR3. Germline loops: CDR1 SGHTA, CDR2 FQGNSA. Deletions cut 3 bases from V and 5 bases from J, with 9 bases between. The CDR3 region is CASSLGDGDTQYF. The DNA of the CDR3 is TGTGCCAGCAGCTTGGGGGATGGAGATACGCAGTATTTT.

In its sample, this clonotype was seen a few times. The chain combines TRBV28 with TRBJ2-7; D tentatively fits TRBD1 or TRBD2 (5 bases each). The CDR3 runs to 15 residues. Trimming took 3 bases from V and 0 from J, leaving 12 bases between them. Germline loops: CDR1 MDHEN, CDR2 SYDVKM. The CDR3 sequence: CASSLQGPPSYEQYF. CDR3 nucleotides: TGTGCCAGCAGTTTGCAGGGACCCCCCTCCTACGAGCAGTACTTC.

This chain uses TRBV11-2 with TRBJ2-2; 12 positions match TRBD1. Germline V gene lookup returns CDR1 SGHAT and CDR2 FQNNGV. J lost 5 bases, V lost 5 bases, and 21 bases had no gene match. The CDR3 is 21 residues long. The CDR3 loop reads CASSRSRTRDRGPTRTGELFF. Written as DNA, the CDR3 is TGTGCCAGCAGCCGTTCCAGAACCCGGGACAGGGGGCCCACGAGGACCGGGGAGCTGTTTTTT. The full variable domain, with the rest looked up from reference TRBV11-2 and TRBJ2-2, is EAGVAQSPRYKIIEKRQSVAFWCNPISGHATLYWYQQILGQGPKLLIQFQNNGVVDDSQLPKDRFSAERLKGVDSTLKIQPAKLEDSAVYLCASSRSRTRDRGPTRTGELFFGEGSRLTVL.

A word on this clonotype: Given a much more abundant clone one base away, this may be a read error. The rearrangement joins TRBV12-3 or TRBV12-4 to TRBJ2-2; possibly TRBD2 for D (5 bases). CDR3 length: 11 amino acids. The CDR3 nucleotides read TGTGCCAGCAGTTCGCTCTGGGAGCTGTCTTTT. Its translation: CASSSLWELSF.

The CDR3 region has the DNA TGTGCCGGCCGGGACTACAACACCGGGGAGCTGTTTTTT. It specifies CAGRDYNTGELFF. The chain uses TRBV30 and TRBJ2-2; 7 nucleotides agree with TRBD2. V lost 8 bases, J lost 2 bases, and 5 bases stayed unmatched. Germline-derived CDR1 and CDR2 are GTSNPN and SVGIG (reference sequence). This CDR3 has 13 residues.

This clonotype was seen a handful of times. The J gene is TRBJ1-2, the V gene TRBV30, with D unclear. The V end lost 1 base, the J end lost 2 bases, and 8 bases lay between the germline ends. CDR3 length equals 13 residues. Per germline, CDR1 GTSNPN and CDR2 SVGIG (reference sequence). CDR3 DNA: TGTGCCTGGAGTGGTGGCAGGAACTATGGCTACACCTTC. This encodes CAWSGGRNYGYTF.

This clonotype was detected a few times. This sequence joins TRBV9 and TRBJ2-7, with D perhaps assigned TRBD1 or TRBD2 (5 bases each). Trimming removed 0 bases from V and 1 base from J, with 11 bases in between. The germline gives CDR1 SGDLS, CDR2 YYNGEE. The length of the CDR3 is 15 residues. CDR3 bases: TGTGCCAGCAGCGTAGGGGGGACGGTGTCCTACGAGCAGTACTTC. Its protein is CASSVGGTVSYEQYF.

As concerns this clonotype: A much larger clone is a single base away; this may be a read error. The chain employs TRBV7-8 and TRBJ2-1; 9 bases match TRBD2. This CDR3 comprises 15 residues. CDR1 and CDR2 from the germline V gene are SGHVS and FQNEAQ. This chain's CDR3 is CAGSLIAGVIGEQFF. The CDR3 nucleotides read TGTGCCGGCAGCCTAATAGCGGGAGTGATTGGTGAGCAGTTCTTC.

V and J are TRBV7-2 and TRBJ1-6, with D unresolved. V was cut by 5 bases and J by 16 bases, with 15 bases left in between. The length of the CDR3 is 12 residues. Germline assignment: CDR1 SGHTA and CDR2 FQGNSA. CDR3 loop: CASSVDGRELHF. As DNA, the CDR3 is TGTGCCAGCAGCGTCGACGGAAGAGAACTCCACTTT.

Only a few counts were recorded for this clonotype. The chain recombines TRBV28 with TRBJ2-7; TRBD1 agrees at 7 bases. Trimming removed 3 bases from V and 2 bases from J; junction bases left unmatched: 10. This CDR3 is 16 amino acids long. Germline V gives CDR1 MDHEN, CDR2 SYDVKM. The CDR3 spells CASSFAGTAIPYEQYF. The CDR3 region has the DNA TGTGCCAGCAGTTTTGCCGGGACAGCGATACCCTACGAGCAGTACTTC.